This T cell receptor beta chain was sequenced during a study of monozygotic twins with inflammatory bowel disease. This CDR3 is 13 amino acids long. Germline CDR1 is MNHEY and CDR2 is SMNVEV (reference sequence). To note about this clonotype: Its specificity is unknown.

Findings and limits, study-wide: Sharing of clonotypes with others was lower in IBD patients than in healthy twins, and this was especially so with disease activity.

One entry per CDR3 protein, without DNA, is what TCRdb gives after re-calling the 5' RACE reads. This repertoire comprises about 330,000 distinct CDR3 sequences; its ten largest clones make up roughly 2%. Sequenced material: blood. The TCR was taken from a human donor with ulcerative colitis or Crohn's disease, or a healthy co-twin of an affected twin (not recorded which). V and J are TRBV27 and TRBJ2-2. The CDR3 reads CASRVAMTGELFF.